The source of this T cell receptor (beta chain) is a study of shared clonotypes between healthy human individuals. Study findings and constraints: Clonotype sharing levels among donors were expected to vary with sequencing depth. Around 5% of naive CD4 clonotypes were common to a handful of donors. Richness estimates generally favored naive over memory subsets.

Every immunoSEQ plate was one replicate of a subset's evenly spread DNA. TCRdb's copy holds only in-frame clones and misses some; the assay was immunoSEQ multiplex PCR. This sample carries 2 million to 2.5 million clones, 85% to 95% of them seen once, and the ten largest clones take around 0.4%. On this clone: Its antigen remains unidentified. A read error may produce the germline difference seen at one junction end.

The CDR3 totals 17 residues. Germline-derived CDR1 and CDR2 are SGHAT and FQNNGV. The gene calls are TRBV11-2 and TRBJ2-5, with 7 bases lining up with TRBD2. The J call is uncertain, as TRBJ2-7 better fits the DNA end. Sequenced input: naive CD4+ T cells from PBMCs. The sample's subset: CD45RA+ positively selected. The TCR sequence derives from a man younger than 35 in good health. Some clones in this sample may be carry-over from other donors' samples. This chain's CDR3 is CASSPGVGGTTEYEQYF. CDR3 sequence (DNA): TGCGCCAGCAGCCCCGGAGTCGGGGGGACTACCGAATACGAGCAGTACTTC.